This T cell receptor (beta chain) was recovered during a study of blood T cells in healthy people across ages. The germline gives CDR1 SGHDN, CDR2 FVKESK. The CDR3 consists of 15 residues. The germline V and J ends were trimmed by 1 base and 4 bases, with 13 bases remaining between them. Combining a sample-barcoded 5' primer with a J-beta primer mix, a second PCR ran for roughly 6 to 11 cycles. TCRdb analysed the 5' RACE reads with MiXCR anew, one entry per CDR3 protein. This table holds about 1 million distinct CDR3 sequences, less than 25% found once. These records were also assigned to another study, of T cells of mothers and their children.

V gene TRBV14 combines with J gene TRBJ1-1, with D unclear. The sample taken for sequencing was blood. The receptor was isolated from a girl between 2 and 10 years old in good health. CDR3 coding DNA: TGTGCCAGCAGCCAAGTGTTAGGAGGGAGCACTGAAGCTTTCTTT. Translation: CASSQVLGGSTEAFF. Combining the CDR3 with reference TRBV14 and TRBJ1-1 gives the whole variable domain EAGVTQFPSHSVIEKGQTVTLRCDPISGHDNLYWYRRVMGKEIKFLLHFVKESKQDESGMPNNRFLAERTGGTYSTLKVQPAELEDSGVYFCASSQVLGGSTEAFFGQGTRLTVV.